This T cell receptor beta chain was sequenced for a study of early T cells in non-severe SARS-CoV-2 infection. TCRdb called the 5' RACE reads again in MiXCR, with one record for every CDR3 protein. The sample lists around 53,000 distinct CDR3 sequences, 7.7% occurring once. The germline CDR1 and CDR2 sequences are MDHEN and SYDVKM. The CDR3 sequence is 14 residues long. Trimming left V 3 bases short and J 8 bases short, with 14 bases between. The chain recombines TRBV28 with TRBJ2-1, with D perhaps being TRBD1 or TRBD2 (5 bases each). Sequencing was done on a sample of whole blood. The TCR sequence derives from an adult who was a healthcare worker with PCR-confirmed SARS-CoV-2 infection or an uninfected control (not recorded which). CDR3 loop: CASSFFAGSHEQFF. The CDR3 region has the DNA TGTGCCAGCAGTTTTTTCGCAGGGAGCCATGAGCAGTTCTTC.